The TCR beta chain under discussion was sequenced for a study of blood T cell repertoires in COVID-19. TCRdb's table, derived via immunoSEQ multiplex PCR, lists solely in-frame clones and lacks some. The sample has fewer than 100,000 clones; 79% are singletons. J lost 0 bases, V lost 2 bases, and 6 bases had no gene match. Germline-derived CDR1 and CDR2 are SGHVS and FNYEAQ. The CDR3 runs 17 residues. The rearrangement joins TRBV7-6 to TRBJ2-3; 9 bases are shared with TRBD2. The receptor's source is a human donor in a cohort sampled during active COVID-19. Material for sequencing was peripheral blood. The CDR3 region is CASSLYVAGGSTDTQYF. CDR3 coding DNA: TGTGCCAGCAGCTTATACGTCGCGGGAGGGAGCACAGATACGCAGTATTTT.